Following are 6 T cell receptor beta chains from one sample sequenced in a study of blood T cell repertoires in COVID-19. TCRdb keeps only in-frame clones here, not all; method: immunoSEQ multiplex PCR. The sample includes some 70,000 clones, roughly nine tenths of them seen just once. The sequencing sample was made of peripheral blood. Source of these receptors: a man aged 45-65 years with acute or convalescent COVID-19.

V and J are TRBV28 and TRBJ1-6; weak D call: TRBD1 (6 bases). This CDR3 contains 14 residues. Germline V gene sequence: CDR1 MDHEN, CDR2 SYDVKM. V lost 3 bases and J lost 10, with 13 bases in between. The CDR3 DNA reads as TGTGCCAGCAGTTTGCAGGGGCGACGATCACCCCTCCACTTT. This translates into CASSLQGRRSPLHF.

The V and J genes are TRBV19 and TRBJ1-4, with 7 bases lining up with TRBD1. Losses at the gene ends were 7 bases for V and 0 bases for J; bases not matched to a gene: 14. The germline V gene has CDR1 LNHDA and CDR2 SQIVND (reference sequence). The CDR3 spans 18 residues. CDR3 protein: CASTIRQGTIPTNEKLFF. The CDR3 DNA reads as TGTGCCAGTACCATACGACAGGGCACAATTCCAACTAATGAAAAACTGTTTTTT.

The chain employs TRBV30 and TRBJ2-7, with TRBD2 matching over 13 bases. The length of the CDR3 is 17 residues. From germline, CDR1 is GTSNPN and CDR2 SVGIG (reference sequence). V lost 8 bases to trimming and J lost 0 bases; unmatched junction nucleotides: 13. The CDR3 region has the DNA TGTGCCAGCAGAGGGACTAGCGGGAACAAAAGCTCCTACGAGCAGTACTTC. This encodes CASRGTSGNKSSYEQYF.

This sequence joins TRBV5-4 and TRBJ2-5, with a weak D call TRBD2 (5 bases). The CDR3 consists of 14 residues. The V end was cut by 7 bases, the J end by 5 bases, with 18 bases between. The V gene's germline CDR1 is SGHNT and CDR2 YYREEE (reference sequence). CDR3 sequence reads: CASQTSGFRETQYF. Written as DNA, the CDR3 is TGTGCCAGCCAAACCAGCGGATTTAGGGAGACCCAGTACTTC.

The chain employs TRBV2 and TRBJ1-2; 9 bases line up with TRBD1. The CDR3 is 15 amino acids. The V segment lost 6 bases and the J segment 7 bases; nucleotides outside the gene matches: 12. Germline lookup yields CDR1 SNHLY and CDR2 FYNNEI. The CDR3 protein is CASSPSQGALGGYTF. The CDR3, as DNA: TGTGCCAGCAGCCCTTCACAGGGGGCTTTGGGTGGCTACACCTTC.

DNA of the CDR3: TGTGCCAGCAGTGAGGCCGAAACGGGGTACAATGAGCAGTTCTTC. It encodes CASSEAETGYNEQFF. V usage is TRBV6-1 and J usage is TRBJ2-1; TRBD2 is a possible D gene (5 bases). The CDR3 length is 15 residues. CDR1 and CDR2 from the germline V gene are MNHNS and SASEGT. Trimming removed 3 bases from V and 4 bases from J, with 13 bases in between.